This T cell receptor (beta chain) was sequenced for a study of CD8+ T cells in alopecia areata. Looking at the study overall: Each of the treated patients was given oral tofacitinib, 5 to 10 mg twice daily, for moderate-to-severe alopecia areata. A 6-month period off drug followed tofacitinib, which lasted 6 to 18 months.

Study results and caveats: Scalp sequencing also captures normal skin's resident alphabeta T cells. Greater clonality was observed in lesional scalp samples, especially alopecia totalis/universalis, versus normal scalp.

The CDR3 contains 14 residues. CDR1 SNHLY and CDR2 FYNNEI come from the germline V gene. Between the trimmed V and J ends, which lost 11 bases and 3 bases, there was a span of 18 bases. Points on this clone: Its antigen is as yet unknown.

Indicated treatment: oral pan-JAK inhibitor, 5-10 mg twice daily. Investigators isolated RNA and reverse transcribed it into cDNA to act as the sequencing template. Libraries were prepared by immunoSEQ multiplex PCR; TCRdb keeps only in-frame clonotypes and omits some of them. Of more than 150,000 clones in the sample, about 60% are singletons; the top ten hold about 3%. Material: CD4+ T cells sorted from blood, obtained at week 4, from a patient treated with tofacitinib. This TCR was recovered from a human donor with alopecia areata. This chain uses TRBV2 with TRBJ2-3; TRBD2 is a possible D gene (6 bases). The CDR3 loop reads CAPGGMDPTDTQYF. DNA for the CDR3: TGTGCCCCCGGAGGGATGGACCCGACAGATACGCAGTATTTT.